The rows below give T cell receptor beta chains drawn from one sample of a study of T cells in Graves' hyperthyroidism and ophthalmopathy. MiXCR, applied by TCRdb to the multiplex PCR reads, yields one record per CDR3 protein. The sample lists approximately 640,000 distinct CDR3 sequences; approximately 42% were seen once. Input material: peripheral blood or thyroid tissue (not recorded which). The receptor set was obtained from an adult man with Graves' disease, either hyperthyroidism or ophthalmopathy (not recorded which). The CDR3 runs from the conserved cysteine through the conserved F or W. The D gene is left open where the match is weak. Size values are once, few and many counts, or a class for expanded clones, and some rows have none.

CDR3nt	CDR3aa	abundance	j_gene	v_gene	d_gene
TGTGCCAGCAGCGTCTCCGGGACAGGGTTTAATTCACCCCTCCACTTT	CASSVSGTGFNSPLHF	few	TRBJ1-6	TRBV7-9	TRBD1
TGTGCCATCAGTGAGACAGGGTACACCGGGGAGCTGTTTTTT	CAISETGYTGELFF	many	TRBJ2-2	TRBV10-3	.
TGTGCCAGCAGCTTGTTTGACACTAGGACGTACCCAAACTATGGCTACACCTTC	CASSLFDTRTYPNYGYTF	.	TRBJ1-2	TRBV7-9	.
TGTGCCAGCAGCCAGTACCTAGCGGGGGGCGGGCAAGAGACCCAGTACTTC	CASSQYLAGGGQETQYF	.	TRBJ2-5	TRBV4-2	TRBD2
TGTGCCAGCAGCTTAGGTGTAGGATATGGCTACACCTTC	CASSLGVGYGYTF	few	TRBJ1-2	TRBV11-2	.
TGTGCCAGCAGTCAACCGGGACAGGGGCATCTAGAGCAGTACTTC	CASSQPGQGHLEQYF	.	TRBJ2-7	TRBV2	TRBD1
TGTGCCAGCAGTGGATATGGGGCCAACGTCCTGACTTTC	CASSGYGANVLTF	.	TRBJ2-6	TRBV7-9	.
TGCAGCGTTGCGGACCTCTTGGCGACCCAGTACTTC	CSVADLLATQYF	many	TRBJ2-5	TRBV29-1	.
TGCAGTGCCCCGGGGGGCCTCCAAGAGACCCAGTACTTC	CSAPGGLQETQYF	.	TRBJ2-5	TRBV20-1	.
TGCAGTGCCAGGACAGGGAGAATTGGTTCACCCCTCCACTTT	CSARTGRIGSPLHF	.	TRBJ1-6	TRBV20-1	TRBD1
TGCGCCAGCAGCTTGGCCGGGGACGCTTTCTTT	CASSLAGDAFF	many	TRBJ1-1	TRBV5-1	.
TGTGCCACCAGCGGAACTAGCGGAGAGACCCAGTACTTC	CATSGTSGETQYF	.	TRBJ2-5	TRBV15	TRBD2
TGTGCCACCAGTGATTCAGGGGGAGGAAACACCGGGGAGCTGTTTTTT	CATSDSGGGNTGELFF	many	TRBJ2-2	TRBV24-1	.
TGTGCCAGCAGCTTAGTGTGGGAGAACACTGAAGCTTTCTTT	CASSLVWENTEAFF	many	TRBJ1-1	TRBV7-2	.
TGTGCCAGCACCTACGGGGGGGGGGAGACCCAGTACTTC	CASTYGGGETQYF	.	TRBJ2-5	TRBV12-3/TRBV12-4	TRBD2
TGTGCCAGCAGCCCACGGGTTGAAGCTTTCTTT	CASSPRVEAFF	many	TRBJ1-1	TRBV7-9	.
TGTGCCAGCAGCTCCAGTTTCGCTGAAGCTTTCTTT	CASSSSFAEAFF	many	TRBJ1-1	TRBV7-2	.
TGTGCCAGCACCGCGGCAGGGACCGAAGCTTTCTTT	CASTAAGTEAFF	many	TRBJ1-1	TRBV7-9	.
TGTGCCAGCAGTCTTCCGGGACAGGGGGGCTCACCCCTCCACTTT	CASSLPGQGGSPLHF	few	TRBJ1-6	TRBV12-3/TRBV12-4	TRBD1
TGTGCCAGCAGTTTCACAGGGGGCAGCGGTTCACCCCTCCACTTT	CASSFTGGSGSPLHF	.	TRBJ1-6	TRBV6-6	TRBD1
TGCAGTGCTAGAGATCGGGACAGGGACTATGGCTACACCTTC	CSARDRDRDYGYTF	few	TRBJ1-2	TRBV20-1	TRBD1
TGCGCCGGCAGTGATCCCCGGGACAGGGTTGGCAATCAGCCCCAGCATTTT	CAGSDPRDRVGNQPQHF	.	TRBJ1-5	TRBV10-2	TRBD1
TGTGCCAGCAGCCCCGGTAGCGGGAGTTGGGAGACCCAGTACTTC	CASSPGSGSWETQYF	.	TRBJ2-5	TRBV14	TRBD2
TGCGCCAGCAGCTTCGGGACAGGGATTATGAACACTGAAGCTTTCTTT	CASSFGTGIMNTEAFF	few	TRBJ1-1	TRBV5-1	TRBD1